The 4 T cell receptor beta chains listed next were all sequenced from one sample in a study of blood T cells in healthy people across ages. Primers used in a second PCR of about 6 to 11 cycles were a sample-barcoded 5' primer and a J-beta primer mix. Each CDR3 protein is one row after TCRdb ran MiXCR on the 5' RACE reads. The table includes more than 650,000 distinct CDR3 sequences, 25% to 30% detected once. The sample was also linked to a second study, of T cells of mothers and their children.

Sequences were obtained from blood. Receptor source: a boy younger than 18 in good health.

Regarding this clonotype: At one end the junction does not follow the germline gene, possibly because of a read error. The V call is TRBV28, the J call TRBJ2-7; maybe TRBD1 (6 bases). Germline V CDR1 and CDR2: MDHEN, SYDVKM. The CDR3 loop spans 12 amino acids. CDR3 sequence (DNA): TGTGCCAGCCGTTTACAGGGCGTGGAGCAGTACTTC. This sequence encodes CASRLQGVEQYF.

The chain couples TRBV6-5 to TRBJ1-1; 7 bases are a match to TRBD1. CDR1 is MNHEY and CDR2 is SVGAGI in the germline V gene. The V and J ends lost 7 bases and 5 bases, in that order; junction bases with no gene match: 13. CDR3 size: 15 residues. For the CDR3, the DNA is TGTGCCAGCACCCCGAAAGGGGGCGGGAGAACTGAAGCTTTCTTT. Protein: CASTPKGGGRTEAFF.

The rearrangement uses TRBV5-5 and TRBJ2-7, with 7 bases matching TRBD2. After removal of 7 bases from V and 0 bases from J, the junction contained 10 bases not matched to a gene. CDR1 SGHKS and CDR2 YYEKEE come from the germline V gene (reference sequence). The CDR3 consists of 15 residues. The CDR3 region has the DNA TGTGCCAGCTGCCCCCTAGCGGATCTCTCCTACGAGCAGTACTTC. It yields the protein CASCPLADLSYEQYF.

The chain is built from TRBV20-1 and TRBJ2-7; a weak D match, TRBD1 (5 bases). CDR1 and CDR2 (germline): DFQATT, SNEGSKA (reference sequence). The CDR3 spans 14 residues. The V gene lost 0 bases and the J gene lost 6 bases, with 15 bases spanning the gap. The CDR3 is CSARDGQGRGEQYF. The CDR3 coding sequence is TGCAGTGCTAGAGATGGGCAGGGTAGGGGCGAGCAGTACTTC.